These 9 T cell receptor beta chains were all obtained from the same sample, sequenced in a study of regulatory T cells in long-lasting Graves disease. HTBI primers from iRepertoire and Arm-PCR of CDR3 regions yielded the TCR beta libraries. Each CDR3 protein is one row after TCRdb ran MiXCR on the multiplex PCR reads. The sample yields 500,000 to 700,000 distinct CDR3 sequences, 15% to 20% seen once. Described time point: newly diagnosed GD, antithyroid drugs for less than 3 months. RNA isolated from PBMCs was used to make the TCR library. This sample also belongs to another study, concerning T cells in Graves' hyperthyroidism and ophthalmopathy.

This material consisted of peripheral blood mononuclear cells (PBMCs), taken at new diagnosis, from a patient treated with antithyroid drugs. Receptors originate from a woman younger than 45 with Graves disease.

This clonotype was counted many times. The gene calls are TRBV11-2 and TRBJ1-4; D is ambiguous. The germline V gene encodes CDR1 SGHAT and CDR2 FQNNGV. The CDR3 loop spans 12 amino acids. The germline V and J ends were trimmed by 3 bases and 7 bases, with 6 bases remaining between them. This chain's CDR3 is CASSFSAEKLFF. The CDR3, as DNA: TGTGCCAGCAGCTTCTCGGCTGAAAAACTGTTTTTT.

In its sample, this clonotype was seen many times. This chain connects TRBV12-3 or TRBV12-4 to TRBJ2-7; D is unclear. V was clipped by 2 bases and J by 6 bases, with 5 bases between them. The CDR3 is 11 amino acids. The CDR3 DNA follows: TGTGCCAGCAGTTTATGGCTCGAGCAGTACTTC. It specifies CASSLWLEQYF.

In its sample, this clonotype was seen many times. This rearrangement joins TRBV20-1 to TRBJ2-7, with D perhaps matching TRBD2 (6 bases). Germline V gene data show CDR1 as DFQATT and CDR2 as SNEGSKA (reference sequence). This CDR3 is built from 15 residues. V was clipped by 3 bases and J by 0 bases, with 15 bases between them. CDR3 sequence: CSARDPGGLSYEQYF. The DNA of the CDR3 is TGCAGTGCTAGGGACCCCGGGGGACTCTCCTACGAGCAGTACTTC.

V usage is TRBV11-1 and J usage is TRBJ2-3, with unresolved D. With 0 bases removed from V and 1 base from J, the gap between germline ends came to 14 bases. CDR1 SGHAT and CDR2 FQDESV come from the germline V gene (reference sequence). This CDR3 is 17 amino acids long. CDR3 protein: CASSLAWSAMGTDTQYF. The CDR3, as DNA: TGTGCCAGCAGCTTAGCCTGGTCGGCAATGGGCACAGATACGCAGTATTTT.

In its sample, this clonotype was seen a few times. This chain joins TRBV7-6 and TRBJ2-1; D is unclear. Germline V gene lookup returns CDR1 SGHVS and CDR2 FNYEAQ. Trimming left V 5 bases short and J 5 bases short, with 10 bases between. This CDR3 has 13 amino acids. DNA for the CDR3: TGTGCCAGCAGCAAGGCCGCGGACAATGAGCAGTTCTTC. As protein: CASSKAADNEQFF.

Details on this clonotype: A much larger clone differs by one base, so this may be a read error. The V and J genes are TRBV2 and TRBJ2-7, with D possibly matching TRBD1 (5 bases). CDR1 is SNHLY and CDR2 is FYNNEI in the germline V gene. The CDR3 contains 13 residues. DNA for the CDR3: TGTGGCAGCAGCCCCAGTGGGGCCGGGGAGCAGTACTTC. Amino acid sequence: CGSSPSGAGEQYF.

The rearrangement uses TRBV7-2 and TRBJ2-2; D may be TRBD2 (5 bases). The CDR3 length is 15 residues. Germline V gene sequence: CDR1 SGHTA, CDR2 FQGNSA. V dropped 1 base and J dropped 3 bases, with 9 bases sitting between them. The CDR3 spells CASSLVAGYTGELFF. Written as DNA, the CDR3 is TGTGCCAGCAGCTTAGTTGCGGGTTACACCGGGGAGCTGTTTTTT.

At least ten counts were recorded for this clonotype. The chain uses TRBV7-2 and TRBJ2-7, with 7 positions matching TRBD2. Per germline, CDR1 SGHTA and CDR2 FQGNSA. The V and J ends lost 3 bases and 4 bases, in that order; junction bases with no gene match: 9. CDR3 length: 15 amino acids. This CDR3 is CASSLTVSGDYEQYF. In DNA form, the CDR3 reads TGTGCCAGCAGCTTGACGGTGAGCGGGGATTACGAGCAGTACTTC.

In its sample, this clonotype was seen many times. The J gene is TRBJ2-7, the V gene TRBV28; the D is unclear. CDR1 and CDR2 from the germline V gene are MDHEN and SYDVKM. This CDR3 contains 12 residues. V shed 1 base and J shed 3 bases, with 4 bases lying between them. DNA for the CDR3: TGTGCCAGCAGTTTATTTTTCTACGAGCAGTACTTC. Translation gives CASSLFFYEQYF.